Detailed here is one T cell receptor (beta chain). The data derive from a study of T cells after yellow fever vaccination. TCRdb re-analysed the 5' RACE reads in MiXCR, keeping a single row per CDR3 protein. The sample includes about 550,000 distinct CDR3 sequences, roughly 21% of them seen just once. In germline, CDR1 is DFQATT, CDR2 SNEGSKA (reference sequence). Trimming took off 5 bases at V and 5 bases at J, with 9 bases between the two ends. This CDR3 has 11 amino acids. The J gene is TRBJ2-5, the V gene TRBV20-1, with unresolved D. Here the sequenced sample was PBMCs, taken 15 days after the yellow fever booster vaccination. The TCR originated in a man aged 30 to 45 who received the YFV17D yellow fever vaccine. The CDR3 is CSASDRETQYF. CDR3 DNA sequence: TGCAGTGCTTCAGACCGGGAGACCCAGTACTTC.